This TCR beta chain was recorded in a study of blood T cell repertoires in COVID-19. Study summary: The United States, Italy and Spain were the sources of the acute and convalescent COVID-19 samples.

Germline V lookup: CDR1 PRHDT, CDR2 FYEKMQ (reference sequence). The ends were cut back, 5 bases at V and 0 bases at J, with 18 bases in the middle. The CDR3 loop spans 17 amino acids. Study processing details: Reference gene primers were amplified, and this amplification served to estimate nucleated cell counts. The data were produced by immunoSEQ multiplex PCR, yet TCRdb's version contains in-frame clones alone and is incomplete. Clonal size and the V and J genes are those of that table, whereas D and trimming came from the DNA. Among 83,000 or so clones listed, approximately 77% were seen once. The chain couples TRBV13 to TRBJ2-3; D may be TRBD2 (6 bases). This receptor was obtained from an elderly woman with acute or convalescent COVID-19. The source material was peripheral blood. The CDR3 nucleotides read TGTGCCAGCAGCGAAGGGGATTGGCGGGGCAGCACAGATACGCAGTATTTT. It yields the protein CASSEGDWRGSTDTQYF.